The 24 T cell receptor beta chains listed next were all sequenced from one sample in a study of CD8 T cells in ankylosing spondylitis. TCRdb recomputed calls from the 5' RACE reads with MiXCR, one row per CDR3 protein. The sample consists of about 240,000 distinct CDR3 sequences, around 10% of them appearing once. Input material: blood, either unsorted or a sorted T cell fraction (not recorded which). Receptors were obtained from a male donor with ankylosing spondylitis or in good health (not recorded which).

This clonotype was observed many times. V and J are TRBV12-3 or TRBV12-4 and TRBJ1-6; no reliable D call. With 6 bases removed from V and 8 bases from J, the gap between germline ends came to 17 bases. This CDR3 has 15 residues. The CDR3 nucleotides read TGTGCCAGCAGCCGTGGTAATTTTCCGGATTCACCCCTCCACTTT. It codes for CASSRGNFPDSPLHF.

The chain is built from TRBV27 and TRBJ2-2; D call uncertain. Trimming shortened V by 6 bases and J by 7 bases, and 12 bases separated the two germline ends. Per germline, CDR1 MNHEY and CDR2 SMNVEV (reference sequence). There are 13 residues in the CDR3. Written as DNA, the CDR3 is TGTGCCAGCAGGGGCCAGTTCAGCGGGGAGCTGTTTTTT. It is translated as CASRGQFSGELFF.

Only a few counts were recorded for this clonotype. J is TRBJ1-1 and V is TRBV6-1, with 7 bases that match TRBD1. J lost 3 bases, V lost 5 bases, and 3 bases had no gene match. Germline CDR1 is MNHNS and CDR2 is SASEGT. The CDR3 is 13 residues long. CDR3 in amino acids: CASSKDRDTEAFF. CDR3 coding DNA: TGTGCCAGCAGTAAAGACAGGGACACTGAAGCTTTCTTT.

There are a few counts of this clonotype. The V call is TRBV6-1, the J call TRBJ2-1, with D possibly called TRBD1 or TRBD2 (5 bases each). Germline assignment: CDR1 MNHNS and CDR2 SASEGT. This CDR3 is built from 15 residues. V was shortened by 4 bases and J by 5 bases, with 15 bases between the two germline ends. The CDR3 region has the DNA TGTGCCAGCAGTGCCGGGACGGAGAAAAACAATGAGCAGTTCTTC. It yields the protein CASSAGTEKNNEQFF.

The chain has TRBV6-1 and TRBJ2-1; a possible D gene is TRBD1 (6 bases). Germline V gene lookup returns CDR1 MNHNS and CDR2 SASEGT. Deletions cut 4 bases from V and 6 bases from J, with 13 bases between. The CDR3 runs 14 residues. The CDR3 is CASSGQGHGNEQFF. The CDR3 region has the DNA TGTGCCAGCAGTGGCCAGGGACACGGCAATGAGCAGTTCTTC.

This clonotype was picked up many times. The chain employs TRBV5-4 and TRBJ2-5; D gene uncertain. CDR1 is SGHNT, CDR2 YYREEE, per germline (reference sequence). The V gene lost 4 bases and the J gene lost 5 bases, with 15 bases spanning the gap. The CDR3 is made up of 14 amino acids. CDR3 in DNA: TGTGCCAGCAGCCCAGTCAGGATGGGGGAGACCCAGTACTTC. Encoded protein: CASSPVRMGETQYF.

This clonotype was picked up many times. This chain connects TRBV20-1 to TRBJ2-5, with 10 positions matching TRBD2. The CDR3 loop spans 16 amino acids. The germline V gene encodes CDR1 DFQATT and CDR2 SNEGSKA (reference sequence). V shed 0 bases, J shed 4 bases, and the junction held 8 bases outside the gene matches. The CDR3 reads CSARDQAGGEIETQYF. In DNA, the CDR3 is TGCAGTGCTAGAGATCAAGCGGGAGGGGAAATAGAGACCCAGTACTTC.

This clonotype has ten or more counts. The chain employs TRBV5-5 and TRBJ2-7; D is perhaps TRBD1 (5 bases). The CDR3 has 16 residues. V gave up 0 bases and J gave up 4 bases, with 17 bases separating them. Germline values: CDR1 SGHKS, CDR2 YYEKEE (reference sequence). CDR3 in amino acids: CASSLDPGLSTYEQYF. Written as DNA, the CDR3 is TGTGCCAGCAGCTTGGATCCAGGGTTGAGTACGTACGAGCAGTACTTC.

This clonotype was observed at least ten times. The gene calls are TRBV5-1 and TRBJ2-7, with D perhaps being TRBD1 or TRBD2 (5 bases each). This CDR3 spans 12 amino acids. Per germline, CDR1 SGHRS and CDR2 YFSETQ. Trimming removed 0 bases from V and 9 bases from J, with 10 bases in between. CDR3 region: CASSLVGAGQYF. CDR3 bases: TGCGCCAGCAGCTTGGTTGGGGCGGGGCAGTACTTC. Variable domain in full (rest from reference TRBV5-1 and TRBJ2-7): KAGVTQTPRYLIKTRGQQVTLSCSPISGHRSVSWYQQTPGQGLQFLFEYFSETQRNKGNFPGRFSGRQFSNSRSEMNVSTLELGDSALYLCASSLVGAGQYFGPGTRLTVT.

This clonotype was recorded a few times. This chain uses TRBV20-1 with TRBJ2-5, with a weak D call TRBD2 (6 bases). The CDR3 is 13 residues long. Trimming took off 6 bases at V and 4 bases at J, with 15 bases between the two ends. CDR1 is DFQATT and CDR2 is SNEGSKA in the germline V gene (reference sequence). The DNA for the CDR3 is TGCAGTGCCCCTAGCGCACTCGGAGAGACCCAGTACTTC. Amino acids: CSAPSALGETQYF.

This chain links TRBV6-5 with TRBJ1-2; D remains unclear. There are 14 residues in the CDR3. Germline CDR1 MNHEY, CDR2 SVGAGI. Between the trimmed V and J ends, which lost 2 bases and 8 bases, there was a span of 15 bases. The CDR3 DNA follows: TGTGCCAGCAGTTACCTAATACAGCCAGGCGGCTACACCTTC. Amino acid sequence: CASSYLIQPGGYTF.

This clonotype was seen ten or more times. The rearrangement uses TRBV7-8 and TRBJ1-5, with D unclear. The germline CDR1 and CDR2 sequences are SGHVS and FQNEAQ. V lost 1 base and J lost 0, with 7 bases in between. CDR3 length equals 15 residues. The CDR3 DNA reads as TGTGCCAGCAGCTTAGAACGGAATAGCAATCAGCCCCAGCATTTT. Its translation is CASSLERNSNQPQHF. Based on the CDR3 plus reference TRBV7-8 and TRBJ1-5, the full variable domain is GAGVSQSPRYKVAKRGQDVALRCDPISGHVSLFWYQQALGQGPEFLTYFQNEAQLDKSGLPSDRFFAERPEGSVSTLKIQRTQQEDSAVYLCASSLERNSNQPQHFGDGTRLSIL.

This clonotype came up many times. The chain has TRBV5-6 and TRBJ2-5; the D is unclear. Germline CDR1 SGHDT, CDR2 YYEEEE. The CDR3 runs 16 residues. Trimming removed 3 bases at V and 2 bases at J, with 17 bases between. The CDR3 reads CASSYDGGSEQETQYF. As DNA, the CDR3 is TGTGCCAGCAGCTACGACGGTGGATCGGAACAAGAGACCCAGTACTTC.

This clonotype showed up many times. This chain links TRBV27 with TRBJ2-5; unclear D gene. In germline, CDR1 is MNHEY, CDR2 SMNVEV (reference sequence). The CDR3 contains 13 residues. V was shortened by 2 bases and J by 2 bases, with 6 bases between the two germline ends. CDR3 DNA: TGTGCCAGCAGTTTACGCCAGCAAGAGACCCAGTACTTC. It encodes CASSLRQQETQYF.

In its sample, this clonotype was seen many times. The CDR3 region is CASSHEAINTEAFF. The CDR3 coding sequence is TGCGCCAGCAGTCACGAGGCGATAAACACTGAAGCTTTCTTT. The chain has TRBV5-1 and TRBJ1-1; D not certain. V lost 5 bases and J lost 2, with 13 bases in between. CDR3 length equals 14 residues. The germline CDR1 and CDR2 sequences are SGHRS and YFSETQ.

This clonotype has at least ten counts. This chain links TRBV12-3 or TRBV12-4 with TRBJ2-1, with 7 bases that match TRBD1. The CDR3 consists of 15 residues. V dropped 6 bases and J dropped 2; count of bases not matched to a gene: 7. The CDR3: CASRGQLSTYNEQFF. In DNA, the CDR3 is TGTGCCAGCAGGGGACAGTTGAGCACCTACAATGAGCAGTTCTTC.

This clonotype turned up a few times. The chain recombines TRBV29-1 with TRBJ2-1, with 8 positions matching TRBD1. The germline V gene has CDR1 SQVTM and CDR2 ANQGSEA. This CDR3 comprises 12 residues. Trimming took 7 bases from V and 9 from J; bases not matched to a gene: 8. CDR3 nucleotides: TGCAGCGGGGGACAGGTCGGCCCTGAGCAGTTCTTC. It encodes CSGGQVGPEQFF.

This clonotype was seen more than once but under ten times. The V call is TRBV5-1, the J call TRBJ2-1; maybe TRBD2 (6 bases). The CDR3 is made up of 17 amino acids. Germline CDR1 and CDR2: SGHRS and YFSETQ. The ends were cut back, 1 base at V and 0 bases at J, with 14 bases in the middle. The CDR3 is CASSLNGGVSSYNEQFF. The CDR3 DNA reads TGCGCCAGCAGCTTGAACGGGGGAGTAAGCTCCTACAATGAGCAGTTCTTC.

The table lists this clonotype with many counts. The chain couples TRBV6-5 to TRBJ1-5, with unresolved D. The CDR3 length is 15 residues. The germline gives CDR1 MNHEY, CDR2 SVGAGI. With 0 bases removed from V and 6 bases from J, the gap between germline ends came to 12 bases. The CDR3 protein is CASSYSFHLGQPQHF. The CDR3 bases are TGTGCCAGCAGTTACTCTTTTCACTTAGGTCAGCCCCAGCATTTT.

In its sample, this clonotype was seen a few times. This CDR3 reads CSAPRQASTYEQYF. The CDR3 DNA follows: TGCAGTGCTCCCCGCCAGGCTTCTACCTACGAGCAGTACTTC. The V and J genes are TRBV20-1 and TRBJ2-7; D call uncertain. Germline V gene sequence: CDR1 DFQATT, CDR2 SNEGSKA (reference sequence). This CDR3 contains 14 residues. The germline V and J ends were trimmed by 5 bases and 2 bases, with 16 bases remaining between them.

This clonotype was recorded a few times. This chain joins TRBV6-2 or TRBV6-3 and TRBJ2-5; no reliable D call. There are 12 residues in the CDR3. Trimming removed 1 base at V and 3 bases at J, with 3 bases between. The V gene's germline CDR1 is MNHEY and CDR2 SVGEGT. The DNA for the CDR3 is TGTGCCAGCAGTTACTTGAAAGAGACCCAGTACTTC. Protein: CASSYLKETQYF.

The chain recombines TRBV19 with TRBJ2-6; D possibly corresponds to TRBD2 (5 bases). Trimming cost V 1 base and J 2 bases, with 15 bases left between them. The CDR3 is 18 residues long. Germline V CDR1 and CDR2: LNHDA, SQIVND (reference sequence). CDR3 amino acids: CASSIVDGGPPGANVLTF. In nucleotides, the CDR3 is TGTGCCAGTAGTATAGTTGACGGAGGACCCCCTGGGGCCAACGTCCTGACTTTC.

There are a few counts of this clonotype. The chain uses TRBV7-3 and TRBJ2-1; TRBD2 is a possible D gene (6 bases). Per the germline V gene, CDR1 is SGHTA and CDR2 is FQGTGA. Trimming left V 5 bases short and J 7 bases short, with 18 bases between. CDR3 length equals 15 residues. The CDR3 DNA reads TGTGCCAGCAGCATCGGGACTGAGGGCGGTAATGAGCAGTTCTTC. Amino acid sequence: CASSIGTEGGNEQFF.

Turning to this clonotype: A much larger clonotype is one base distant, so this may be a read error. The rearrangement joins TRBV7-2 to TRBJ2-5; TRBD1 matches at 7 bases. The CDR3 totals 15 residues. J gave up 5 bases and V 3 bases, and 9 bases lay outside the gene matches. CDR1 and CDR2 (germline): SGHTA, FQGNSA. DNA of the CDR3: TGTGCCAGCAGCTTGGGGACAGTGGTAACGGAGACCCAGTACTTC. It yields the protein CASSLGTVVTETQYF.